A selection of T cell receptor beta chains follows, all from one sample in a study of T cell responses to AZD1222 COVID-19 vaccine. TCRdb's copy holds only in-frame clones and misses some; the assay was immunoSEQ multiplex PCR. The sample lists around 150,000 clones, roughly 94% seen once, with about 1.5% in the top ten. The sequencing used peripheral blood, collected 28 days after the second AZD1222 dose. Receptor source: an adult who received the AZD1222 COVID-19 vaccine. Both conserved end residues are part of each CDR3. D genes are given only for firm matches. Clone size appears in some rows only: once, few, many, or a class for an expanded clone.

d_call clone_size j_call v_call cdr3_nt cdr3_aa
TRBD1 - TRBJ1-4 TRBV6-4 TGTGCCAGCAGTCCGGTGGGGCAGGGGGATGAAAAACTGTTTTTT CASSPVGQGDEKLFF
- - TRBJ1-2 TRBV24-1 TGTGCCACCCCCTGGGGAAGGTCGAACTATGGCTACACCTTC CATPWGRSNYGYTF
- - TRBJ2-3 TRBV7-2 TGTGCCAGCAGCTTAGATCTGAGTAGCCCCCGATATTTT CASSLDLSSPRYF
- few TRBJ2-7 TRBV21-1 TGTGCCAGCAGCAAAGGAACAGGGGCCTACGAGCAGTACTTC CASSKGTGAYEQYF
- - TRBJ2-5 TRBV24-1 TGTGCCACCAGTGATTTAGGTTTGGGGGAGACCCAGTACTTC CATSDLGLGETQYF
- - TRBJ1-6 TRBV7-2 TGTGCCAGCAGCTTAGGAGGGTTGGCACCCCTCCACTTT CASSLGGLAPLHF
- - TRBJ2-7 TRBV27 TGTGCCAGCAGTTTGATAGGGCCCTACGAGCAGTACTTC CASSLIGPYEQYF
- - TRBJ1-3 TRBV3-1/TRBV3-2 TGTGCCAGCAGCCCTTATTCTCAGCTCTCTGGAAACACCATATATTTT CASSPYSQLSGNTIYF
- - TRBJ1-6 TRBV12-3/TRBV12-4 TGTGCCAGCAATCTTGCGGTTAATTCACCCCTCCACTTT CASNLAVNSPLHF
TRBD1 - TRBJ1-2 TRBV18 TGTGCCAGCTCACCGTGGACAGGGGGCGGTGATGGCTACACCTTC CASSPWTGGGDGYTF
TRBD2 - TRBJ2-1 TRBV3-1/TRBV3-2 TGTGCCAGCAGCCTGGGGACTAGCGGGGGAAGGGGTGAGCAGTTCTTC CASSLGTSGGRGEQFF
- - TRBJ1-2 TRBV6-5 TGTGCCAGCCGACCCCACGGTGGGCACCCCACTGGCTACACCTTC CASRPHGGHPTGYTF
- - TRBJ1-5 TRBV28 TGTGCCAGCAGTTTACGACAGTTCAATCAGCCCCAGCATTTT CASSLRQFNQPQHF
- - TRBJ1-1 TRBV28 TGTGCCAGCAGTTCGCCAGGGAGGGGAGAAAACACTGAAGCTTTCTTT CASSSPGRGENTEAFF
- - TRBJ1-6 TRBV6-5 TGTGCCAGCAGCCGAACCCCTTTCAATTCACCCCTCCACTTT CASSRTPFNSPLHF
- once TRBJ2-1 TRBV10-3 TGTGCCATCAGTGAGTCGGCCTTGGGTGGTGAGCAGTTCTTC CAISESALGGEQFF
TRBD1 - TRBJ1-1 TRBV5-6 TGTGCCAGCAGCCTCCGGGACAGGGACACTGAAGCTTTCTTT CASSLRDRDTEAFF
- - TRBJ1-1 TRBV2 TGTGCCAGCAGATTACACGGGAGGACTGAAGCTTTCTTT CASRLHGRTEAFF
TRBD1 - TRBJ1-3 TRBV13 TGTGCCAGCAGCTTAGTGGGACAGGGGGAAAACACCATATATTTT CASSLVGQGENTIYF
- - TRBJ1-1 TRBV6-6 TGTGCCAGCAGTCCTATCCCTCCGGACAGCCAGAACACTGAAGCTTTCTTT CASSPIPPDSQNTEAFF
- once TRBJ1-3 TRBV6-6 TGTGCCAGCTCCCCCCGGGGTTACTCTGGAAACACCATATATTTT CASSPRGYSGNTIYF
TRBD2 once TRBJ2-3 TRBV27 TGTGCCAGCAGTTTTACGGCGGGAGCGGTTACGCAGTATTTT CASSFTAGAVTQYF
- few TRBJ1-5 TRBV28 TGTGCCAGCAAGGCCGGGGGTCATCAGCCCCAGCATTTT CASKAGGHQPQHF
- - TRBJ2-5 TRBV28 TGTGCCAGCAGTCCCCCCGACCTAGTCTATCAAGAGACCCAGTACTTC CASSPPDLVYQETQYF
- once TRBJ1-2 TRBV27 TGTGCCAGCAGTTTACAGGGGTTCTATGGCTACACCTTC CASSLQGFYGYTF
- once TRBJ1-1 TRBV3-1/TRBV3-2 TGTGCCAGCAGCCAAGATTGGGGGCGCGGGGCTTTCTTT CASSQDWGRGAFF
- once TRBJ1-4 TRBV7-9 TGTGCCAGCAGCTTAATCTGGGGGATAGGCTCGGCTAGTGAAAAACTGTTTTTT CASSLIWGIGSASEKLFF
- - TRBJ2-3 TRBV19 TGTGCCAGTAGTCGGTTAACCCCAGGAAGCACAGATACGCAGTATTTT CASSRLTPGSTDTQYF
TRBD1 - TRBJ2-6 TRBV18 TGTGCCAGCTCACCCCCGGGACAGGGTCCAACTGGGGCCAACGTCCTGACTTTC CASSPPGQGPTGANVLTF